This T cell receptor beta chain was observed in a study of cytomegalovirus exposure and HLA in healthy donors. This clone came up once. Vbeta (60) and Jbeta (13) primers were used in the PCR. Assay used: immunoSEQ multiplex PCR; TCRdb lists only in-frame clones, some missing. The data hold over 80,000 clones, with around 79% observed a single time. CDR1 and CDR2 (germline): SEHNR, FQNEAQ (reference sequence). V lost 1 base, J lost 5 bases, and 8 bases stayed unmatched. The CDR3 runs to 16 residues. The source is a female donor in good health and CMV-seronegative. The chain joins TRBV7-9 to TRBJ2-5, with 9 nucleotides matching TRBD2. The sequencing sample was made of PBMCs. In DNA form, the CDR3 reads TGTGCCAGCAGCTTAGTTGCTGCGGGGGGGCTTGAGACCCAGTACTTC. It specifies CASSLVAAGGLETQYF. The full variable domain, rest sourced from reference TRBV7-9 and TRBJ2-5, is DTGVSQNPRHKITKRGQNVTFRCDPISEHNRLYWYRQTLGQGPEFLTYFQNEAQLEKSRLLSDRFSAERPKGSFSTLEIQRTEQGDSAMYLCASSLVAAGGLETQYFGPGTRLLVL.